The present entry profiles one TCR beta chain with its context. The record originates from a study of blood T cell repertoires in COVID-19. Study as a whole: Sources were T cells, B-cell-depleted T cells, or PBMCs; the material itself was cDNA or gDNA.

In the study's own analysis: Amplification of reference gene primers was used by the study to estimate nucleated cell counts. Only in-frame clones appear in the TCRdb table, and some are missing; sequencing was by immunoSEQ multiplex PCR. The DNA was the basis for D and trimming; V, J and clone size are from that table. The repertoire holds approximately 320,000 clones, with approximately 88% as singletons. Germline CDR1 SGDLS, CDR2 YYNGEE. There are 13 residues in the CDR3. V gave up 0 bases and J gave up 6 bases, with 7 bases separating them. What the recovered Cohort 3 donors had was two negative PCRs, clearance, or symptom resolution.

The source of this sequence is a woman aged 18 to 35 who had recovered from COVID-19. The rearrangement uses TRBV9 and TRBJ1-5; D is unclear. Material for sequencing was PBMCs or T cells enriched from blood (not recorded which). The CDR3 nucleotides read TGTGCCAGCAGCGTAGATAGTGTTCAGCCCCAGCATTTT. It translates to CASSVDSVQPQHF. Complete variable domain (other parts from reference TRBV9 and TRBJ1-5): DSGVTQTPKHLITATGQRVTLRCSPRSGDLSVYWYQQSLDQGLQFLIQYYNGEERAKGNILERFSAQQFPDLHSELNLSSLELGDSALYFCASSVDSVQPQHFGDGTRLSIL.